This TCR beta chain is from a study of cytomegalovirus exposure and HLA in healthy donors listed by TCRdb under 2017. For the study in its entirety: An earlier analysis of some 550 of the donors reported more than 250 Gb of sequence data and approximately 110 million unique TCR beta sequences from about 200 million T cells. An early release that covered around 590 HLA-typed donors contained around 300 gigabases of sequencing data and 85 million to 100 million unique TCR sequences. Among the approximately 420 genotyped donors, around 81% belonged to the genetic ancestry cluster associated with self-reported Caucasian donors. The study aimed to test whether cataloging public T cell receptors could reveal signatures of past pathogen exposure. Using immunosequencing, the study profiled T cell repertoires from approximately 700 subjects and related those repertoires to cytomegalovirus serostatus. Along with the approximately 620-subject first cohort, a separate validation cohort of over a hundred different subjects was used. To predict cytomegalovirus infection status, the study combined high-throughput TCR immunosequencing, statistical association of individual TCRs with disease status, and machine learning. A later analysis re-examined previously published TCR beta repertoires from more than 550 donors and added high-resolution HLA genotyping to investigate patterns of TCR occurrence. In the later analysis, no new phenotypic data were used to find candidate immune exposures; instead, reliance was placed on TCR beta sequences and their occurrence across donors. To decide whether each TCR beta V gene segment behaved as functional or pseudogenic, an earlier analysis of nearly 600 of the donors relied on high-throughput TCR beta sequencing. Donor age, sex, ethnicity and CMV serostatus were compiled alongside the repertoire data. A later genetic analysis took genome-wide SNP genotypes for about 60% of the roughly 670 donors and used that subset as a discovery cohort. All discovery cohort repertoires had been generated on a single sequencing platform. HLA typing included class I and class II loci at four-digit resolution. Typing coverage varied by locus: roughly 629-640 donors for A, B, C, DRB1 and DQB1; 522 for DQA1; more than 600 for DPA1; approximately 490 for DPB1. Five DR-DQ haplotypes were treated as single units for association and clustering because of strong linkage in the cohort. On average, approximately 250,000 unique TCR beta nucleotide sequences were sequenced per donor among roughly 430 genotyped donors of the cohort, with 15% to 20% of those sequences being non-productive. What the work shows at the level of the full study, not this receptor alone: Because counts were too low, about 18 rarely observed V segments, including chromosome 9 orphons, were excluded from the earlier analysis of around 590 of the donors. Compared with equally common non-associated chains, HLA-associated TCR beta chains in a later analysis were more clonally expanded and had lower generation probabilities. Correlated functional status among segregating V segments might reflect linkage disequilibrium, but an unknown experimental factor could not be ruled out. Sequencing depth was assumed to be roughly uniform across donors in the presence/absence analyses, though that assumption may not hold. When HLA alleles, especially DR and DQ, strongly co-occurred, attributing TCR associations to individual alleles was difficult. A later analysis found that TCR association rates varied across HLA loci, with DRB1 alleles showing the most associated TCRs and HLA-C alleles the fewest. The study listed 150 to 200 TCR beta chains as associated with cytomegalovirus. It was suggested by the authors that the approach could potentially be generalized to other disease states and immunological phenotypes. Only TCR beta chains were sequenced in this cohort, and the absence of alpha or paired-chain data limited detectable features. According to a later genetic analysis, donors in an Asian-associated ancestry cluster had fewer N-insertions in productive TCRs than the approximately 610-donor mean. Because some donors lacked HLA typing at each locus, the association tests relied only on the typed subset. The sequencing pipeline was judged likely to have produced a cluster of highly shared sequence variants as a technical artifact. The classifier was reported to diagnose cytomegalovirus status with high specificity and sensitivity in both the original cohort and the validation cohort. In a later analysis, several top co-occurrence clusters were reported to appear linked to parvovirus B19, influenza, CMV and Epstein-Barr virus. While some public TCRs were present in many individuals, most TCR sequences turned up only very rarely across donors. The 87-base-pair reads could not distinguish some IMGT-functional V segments, including TRBV6-2 and TRBV6-3, so those segments were excluded. An earlier analysis of approximately 540 of the donors showed that most TCR beta V segments appeared in productive rearrangements either about 90% or about 30% of the time, which broadly matched IMGT annotations. A few of the identified cytomegalovirus-associated TCR beta chains were confirmed in vitro to be specific for cytomegalovirus antigens. Specific HLA alleles were associated with around 18,000 TCR beta sequences at a false discovery rate of 0.05 in a later analysis. Immune exposure information for the cohort was limited to CMV serostatus. An association between a missense DCLRE1C variant and V-gene and J-gene trimming of TCR beta chains was found in a later genetic analysis and replicated in an independent cohort. Most CMV-associated TCR beta chains appeared to be HLA-restricted in a later analysis, and the HLA associations seemed to be driven largely by CMV exposure. A further reported finding was that TCR beta sequences accurately predicted the HLA-A and HLA-B alleles for most subjects in the first cohort.

The cohort comprised some 700 healthy bone marrow donors. Cohort members were all nominally healthy when sampled, although unrecorded immune exposures were likely present. The donor tested CMV seronegative, placing the donor among the roughly 350 seronegative members of the cohort. A peripheral blood sample was collected from each donor, and TCR beta sequencing was performed on peripheral blood mononuclear cells. Genomic DNA was extracted from the blood cell samples with the Qiagen DNeasy Blood Extraction Kit. The library relied on the immunoSEQ multiplex PCR assay. For the multiplex PCR, a mixture combining 60 forward primers for TCR Vbeta segments and 13 reverse primers for TCR Jbeta segments was used. The CDR3 region of rearranged TCR beta genes was amplified from genomic DNA with a multiplex PCR assay. On the Illumina HiSeq System, the amplified TCR beta libraries were sequenced as 87-base-pair reads. Per the source publication's procedure: A later analysis counted about 82 million unique TCR beta chains across the 640 or so repertoires, and some 11 million of these chains were shared by at least two donors. Raw reads were error-corrected and collapsed into unique sequences with a nearest-neighbor algorithm that merged closely related sequences to remove PCR and sequencing errors. To assign V, D and J gene segments, CDR3 sequences were aligned to IMGT reference sequences. Each retained sequence needed at least a six-nucleotide match to both a V gene segment and a J gene segment. A rearrangement was called productive if the CDR3 had no stop codons and remained in frame with V and J, and every other rearrangement was called non-productive. Following IMGT convention, CDR3 was defined as the stretch from the second conserved V-encoded cysteine up to the conserved J-encoded phenylalanine. The earlier analysis of 500 to 600 of the donors excluded sequences that lacked an unambiguous match to a single V gene segment. In an earlier analysis of 587 of the donors, V segments were called functional above 56.7% productive rearrangements and were called segregating when the between-donor standard deviation exceeded 5%. To diagnose cytomegalovirus status from the catalog of TCR beta chain sequences, a statistical classification framework was built. V and J gene assignment, in a later analysis, came from comparing TCR nucleotide sequences with IMGT/GENE-DB human TR gene sequences. A later analysis assigned CDR3 sequences and most-parsimonious VDJ recombination scenarios with the TCRdist pipeline. A later analysis defined each TCR beta chain by its CDR3 amino acid sequence plus V-gene family, and excluded reads lacking a unique V-gene family. As a way to deal with suspected cross-contamination and a sequencing artifact, a later analysis dropped under 600 nucleotide sequences that were highly shared and had low generation probability. A later analysis calculated a clonal expansion index for each public chain from normalized within-repertoire ranks of inferred template counts. In a later analysis, generation probabilities were computed using a VDJ recombination model fitted to out-of-frame rearrangements, and the results were checked against IGoR. A later analysis scored TCR-TCR, TCR-HLA and TCR-CMV co-occurrence with hypergeometric tests, applying a repertoire-size bias correction to TCR pairs. A later analysis estimated false discovery rates by permuting HLA or CMV assignments 20 times. A later analysis grouped co-occurring TCRs with DBSCAN, adding TCRdist sequence similarity when clustering within HLA-allele-positive subsets. Co-occurrence clustering excluded repertoires with fewer than 30,000 or more than 120,000 public chains, plus five with anomalous nucleotide sharing. Imported from immuneACCESS, the table was reduced by TCRdb to in-frame sequences with V and J called. These copies leave out some clones; in studies compared against another copy, an unresolved V gene accounts for under half, and the cause of the remainder is not known. D and trimming come from the DNA, and the V and J calls and clone size come from that table. A total of fewer than 250,000 clones appear in this sample, roughly 80% of them only once. Together, the top ten hold 1.1% to 1.5% of the sample.

Its CDR3 holds 12 amino acids, cysteine through phenylalanine. Kept here is only the CDR3 DNA, which spans 36 bases and is read in frame from base 1. V gives up 6 bases and J gives up 8 bases, and the segment between their germline ends measures 13 bases. The germline V gene yields MNHEY for CDR1 and SVGAGI for CDR2. Comment on this clone: Its cognate antigen has yet to be identified. Base-call qualities are not available, and no considerably larger clone is one nucleotide away.

The V gene is TRBV6-5 and the J gene is TRBJ1-2; 6 matching bases give a weak D call of TRBD1. The source is a girl aged 10 to 17 in good health and CMV-seronegative. Input material: PBMCs. The DNA is TGTGCCAGCAGCTTAGACAGGTCCGGCTACACCTTC. It is translated as CASSLDRSGYTF.